These 3 T cell receptor beta chains were sequenced from one sample in a study of CD8+ T cells in alopecia areata listed by TCRdb under 2018. Read against the paper, the sample's time point label means: roughly 26 weeks on oral tofacitinib. The meaning of the sample's treatment or condition label: oral pan-JAK inhibitor, 5-10 mg twice daily. Library method: the immunoSEQ multiplex PCR assay. To provide template for TCR sequencing, every sample had RNA extracted and reverse transcribed into cDNA. The immuneACCESS repertoire file appears here via TCRdb, limited to in-frame rearrangements. These files lack a portion of the clones; in checked studies, under half of the deficit traces to unresolved V genes, and the cause of the others is not known. The sample records roughly 180,000 clones, approximately 55% of which are singletons. In total, the top ten clones hold 10% to 14% of the sample. The specimen was CD8+ T cells sorted from blood, collected at week 24, from a patient treated with tofacitinib. These receptors were taken from a human donor with alopecia areata.

This rearrangement joins TRBV13 to TRBJ2-7, with 9 bases that match TRBD1. Trimming at V came to 5 bases and at J to 9 bases, leaving 2 bases not matched to a gene. Per the germline V gene, CDR1 is PRHDT and CDR2 is FYEKMQ (reference sequence). The length of the CDR3 is 11 residues. CDR3 nucleotides: TGTGCCAGCAGCCCGGGACAGGGGCAGTACTTC. This encodes CASSPGQGQYF.

This clone has more than one count but fewer than ten. The chain links TRBV29-1 to TRBJ1-2; 9 positions match TRBD1. From germline, CDR1 is SQVTM and CDR2 ANQGSEA. V gave up 4 bases and J gave up 7 bases; unmatched junction bases: 10. The length of the CDR3 is 14 residues. The CDR3 DNA sequence: TGCAGCGTTGCCGGGACAGGGAGTTCGAGTGGCTACACCTTC. Translated, it gives CSVAGTGSSSGYTF.

The genes are TRBV27 and TRBJ2-7, with 7 bases aligning to TRBD1. CDR1 is MNHEY, CDR2 SMNVEV, per germline (reference sequence). The CDR3 sequence is 13 residues long. Unmatched junction bases numbered 4, after V lost 2 bases and J lost 6 bases. The CDR3 nucleotides read TGTGCCAGCAGTTTAGGTCCAGGGGGCGAGCAGTACTTC. Its translation is CASSLGPGGEQYF.